This TCR beta chain was sequenced during a study of CD8 T cells in Susac syndrome. For the study at large: Patients with Susac syndrome had blood drawn and were at that point therapy-naive, on corticosteroids, or on intravenous immunoglobulin alone. Study results and caveats: The study's TCR sequencing and HLA analysis drew on a certain number of individuals. That number was acknowledged as relatively small.

With random hexamers, reverse transcription was performed on roughly 0.5 to 1 ug of RNA. In TCRdb, the immunoSEQ multiplex PCR reads were re-called with MiXCR into one record per CDR3 protein. The sample holds 65,000 to 100,000 distinct CDR3 sequences, 90% to 97% seen once. A word on this clonotype: No antigen is known for it.

The ends were cut back, 6 bases at V and 6 bases at J, with 13 bases in the middle. This CDR3 has 13 residues. This sequence originates from a human donor with Susac syndrome. The chain links TRBV12-3 or TRBV12-4 to TRBJ2-3; no clear D gene. Input material: CD8+ T cells from PBMCs. CDR3 amino acids: CASSSIIGDTQYF. The CDR3 coding sequence is TGTGCCAGCAGCAGTATAATTGGTGATACGCAGTATTTT.